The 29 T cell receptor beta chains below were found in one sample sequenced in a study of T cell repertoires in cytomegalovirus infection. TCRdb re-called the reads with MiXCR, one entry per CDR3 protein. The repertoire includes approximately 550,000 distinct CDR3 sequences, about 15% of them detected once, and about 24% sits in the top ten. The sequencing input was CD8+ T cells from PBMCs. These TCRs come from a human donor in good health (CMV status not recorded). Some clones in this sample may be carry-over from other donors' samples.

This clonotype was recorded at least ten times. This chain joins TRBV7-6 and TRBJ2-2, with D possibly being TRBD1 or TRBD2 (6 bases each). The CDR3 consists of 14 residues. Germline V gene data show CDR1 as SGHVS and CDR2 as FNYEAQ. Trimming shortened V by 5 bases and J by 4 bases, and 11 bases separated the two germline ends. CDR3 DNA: TGTGCCAGCAGCGGAGGGGGATTCACCGGGGAGCTGTTTTTT. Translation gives CASSGGGFTGELFF. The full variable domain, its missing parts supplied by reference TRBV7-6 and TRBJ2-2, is GAGVSQSPRYKVTKRGQDVALRCDPISGHVSLYWYRQALGQGPEFLTYFNYEAQQDKSGLPNDRFSAERPEGSISTLTIQRTEQRDSAMYRCASSGGGFTGELFFGEGSRLTVL.

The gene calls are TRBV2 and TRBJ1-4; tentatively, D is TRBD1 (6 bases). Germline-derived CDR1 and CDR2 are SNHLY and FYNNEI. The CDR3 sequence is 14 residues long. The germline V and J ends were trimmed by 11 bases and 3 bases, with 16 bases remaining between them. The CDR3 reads CAVLQGPPNEKLFF. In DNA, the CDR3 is TGTGCCGTACTGCAGGGGCCCCCTAATGAAAAACTGTTTTTT.

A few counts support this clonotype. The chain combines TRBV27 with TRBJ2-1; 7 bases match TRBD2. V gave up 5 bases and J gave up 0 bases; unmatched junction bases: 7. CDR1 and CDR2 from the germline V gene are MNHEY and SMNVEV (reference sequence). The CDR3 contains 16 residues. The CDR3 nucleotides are TGTGCCAGCAGTCCTTCCGCGGGAGACTCCTACAATGAGCAGTTCTTC. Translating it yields CASSPSAGDSYNEQFF.

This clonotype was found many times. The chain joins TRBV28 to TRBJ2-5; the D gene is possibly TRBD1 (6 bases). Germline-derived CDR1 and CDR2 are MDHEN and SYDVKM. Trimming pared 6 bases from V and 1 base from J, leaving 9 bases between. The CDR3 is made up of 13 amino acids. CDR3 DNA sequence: TGTGCCAGCAGCGGACAGCTCCAAGAGACCCAGTACTTC. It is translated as CASSGQLQETQYF.

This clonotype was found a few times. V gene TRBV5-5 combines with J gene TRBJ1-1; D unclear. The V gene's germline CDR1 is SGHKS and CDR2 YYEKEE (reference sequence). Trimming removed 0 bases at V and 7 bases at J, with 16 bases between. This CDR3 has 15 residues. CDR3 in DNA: TGTGCCAGCAGCTTGGACTACGACAAGCCGCTTGAAGCTTTCTTT. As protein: CASSLDYDKPLEAFF.

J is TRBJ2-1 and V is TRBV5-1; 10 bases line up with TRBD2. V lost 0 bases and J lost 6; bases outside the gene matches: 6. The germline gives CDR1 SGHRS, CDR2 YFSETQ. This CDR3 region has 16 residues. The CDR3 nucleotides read TGCGCCAGCAGCTTGGCGGCTAGCGGGGGAGGCAATGAGCAGTTCTTC. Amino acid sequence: CASSLAASGGGNEQFF. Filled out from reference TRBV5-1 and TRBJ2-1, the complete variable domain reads KAGVTQTPRYLIKTRGQQVTLSCSPISGHRSVSWYQQTPGQGLQFLFEYFSETQRNKGNFPGRFSGRQFSNSRSEMNVSTLELGDSALYLCASSLAASGGGNEQFFGPGTRLTVL.

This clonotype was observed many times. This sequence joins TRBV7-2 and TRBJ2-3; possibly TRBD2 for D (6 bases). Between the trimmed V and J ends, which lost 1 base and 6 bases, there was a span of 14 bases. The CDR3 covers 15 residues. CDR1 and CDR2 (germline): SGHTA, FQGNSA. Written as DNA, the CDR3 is TGTGCCAGCAGCTTAGTGTTATCGCTAGCGGATACGCAGTATTTT. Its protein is CASSLVLSLADTQYF.

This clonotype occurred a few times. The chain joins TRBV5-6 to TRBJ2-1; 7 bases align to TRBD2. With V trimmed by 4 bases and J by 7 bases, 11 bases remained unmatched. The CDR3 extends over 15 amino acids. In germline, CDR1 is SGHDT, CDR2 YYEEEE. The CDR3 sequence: CASSHEGEGHNEQFF. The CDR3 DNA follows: TGTGCCAGCAGCCACGAAGGGGAGGGCCATAATGAGCAGTTCTTC. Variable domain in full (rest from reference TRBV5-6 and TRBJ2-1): DAGVTQSPTHLIKTRGQQVTLRCSPKSGHDTVSWYQQALGQGPQFIFQYYEEEERQRGNFPDRFSGHQFPNYSSELNVNALLLGDSALYLCASSHEGEGHNEQFFGPGTRLTVL.

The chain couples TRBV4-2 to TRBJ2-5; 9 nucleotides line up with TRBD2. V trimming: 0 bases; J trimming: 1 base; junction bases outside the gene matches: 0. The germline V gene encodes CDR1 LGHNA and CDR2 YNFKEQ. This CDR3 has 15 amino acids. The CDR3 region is CASSQERGGQETQYF. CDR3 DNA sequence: TGTGCCAGCAGCCAAGAGCGGGGGGGCCAAGAGACCCAGTACTTC.

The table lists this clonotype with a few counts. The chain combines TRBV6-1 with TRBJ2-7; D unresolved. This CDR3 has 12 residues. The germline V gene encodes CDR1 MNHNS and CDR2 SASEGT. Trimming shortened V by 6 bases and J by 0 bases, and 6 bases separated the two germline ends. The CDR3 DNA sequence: TGTGCCAGCAGGATAAGCTCCTACGAGCAGTACTTC. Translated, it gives CASRISSYEQYF.

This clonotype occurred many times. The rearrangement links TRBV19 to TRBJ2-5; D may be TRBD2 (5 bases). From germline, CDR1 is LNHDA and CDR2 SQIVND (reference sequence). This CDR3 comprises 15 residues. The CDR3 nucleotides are TGTGCGTGTTGGAAAACTCGGACTGCGCAAGAGACCCAGTACTTC. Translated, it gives CACWKTRTAQETQYF.

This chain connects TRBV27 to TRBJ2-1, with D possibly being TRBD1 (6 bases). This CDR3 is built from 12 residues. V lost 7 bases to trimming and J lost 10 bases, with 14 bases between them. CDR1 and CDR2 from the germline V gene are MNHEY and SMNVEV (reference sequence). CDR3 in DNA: TGTGCCAGCAACAAAGTCGGGACAGAGCAGTTCTTC. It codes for CASNKVGTEQFF.

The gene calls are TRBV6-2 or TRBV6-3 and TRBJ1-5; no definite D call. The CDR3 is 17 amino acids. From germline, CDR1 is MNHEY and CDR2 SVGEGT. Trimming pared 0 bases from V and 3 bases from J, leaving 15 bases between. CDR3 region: CASSYSRLSGINQPQHF. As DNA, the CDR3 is TGTGCCAGCAGTTACTCGAGACTCTCGGGTATCAATCAGCCCCAGCATTTT.

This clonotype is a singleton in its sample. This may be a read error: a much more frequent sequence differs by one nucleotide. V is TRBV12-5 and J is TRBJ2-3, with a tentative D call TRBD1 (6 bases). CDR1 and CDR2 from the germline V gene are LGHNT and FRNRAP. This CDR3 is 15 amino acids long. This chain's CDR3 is CAIGPWTASTDTQYF. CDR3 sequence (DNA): TGTGCTATTGGTCCCTGGACAGCTAGCACAGATACGCAGTATTTT. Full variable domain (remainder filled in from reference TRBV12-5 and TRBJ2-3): DARVTQTPRHKVTEMGQEVTMRCQPILGHNTVFWYRQTMMQGLELLAYFRNRAPLDDSGMPKDRFSAEMPDATLATLKIQPSEPRDSAVYFCAIGPWTASTDTQYFGPGTRLTVL.

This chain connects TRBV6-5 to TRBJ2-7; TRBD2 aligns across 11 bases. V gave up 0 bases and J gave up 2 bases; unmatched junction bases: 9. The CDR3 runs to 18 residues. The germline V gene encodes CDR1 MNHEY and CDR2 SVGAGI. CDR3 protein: CASSYSISTSGVTYEQYF. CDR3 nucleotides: TGTGCCAGCAGTTACTCCATATCGACTAGCGGGGTTACCTACGAGCAGTACTTC.

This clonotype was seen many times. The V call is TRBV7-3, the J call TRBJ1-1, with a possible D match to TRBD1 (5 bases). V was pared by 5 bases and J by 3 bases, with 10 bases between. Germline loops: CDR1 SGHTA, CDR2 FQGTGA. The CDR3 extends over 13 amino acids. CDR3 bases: TGTGCCAGCAGCCTACGGGGCGACACTGAAGCTTTCTTT. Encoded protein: CASSLRGDTEAFF.

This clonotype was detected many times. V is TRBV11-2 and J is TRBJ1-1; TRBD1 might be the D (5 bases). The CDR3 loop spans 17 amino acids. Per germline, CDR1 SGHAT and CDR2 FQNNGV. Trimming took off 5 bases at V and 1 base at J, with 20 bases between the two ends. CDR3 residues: CASSPWTSQSPNTEAFF. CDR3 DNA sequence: TGTGCCAGCAGCCCCTGGACATCCCAGTCTCCGAACACTGAAGCTTTCTTT.

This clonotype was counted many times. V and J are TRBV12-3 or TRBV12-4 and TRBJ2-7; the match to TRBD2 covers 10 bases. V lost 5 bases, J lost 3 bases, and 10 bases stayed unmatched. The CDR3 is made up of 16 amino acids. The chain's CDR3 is CASSLRLAGVDYEQYF. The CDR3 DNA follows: TGTGCCAGCAGTCTCCGCCTAGCGGGGGTAGACTACGAGCAGTACTTC.

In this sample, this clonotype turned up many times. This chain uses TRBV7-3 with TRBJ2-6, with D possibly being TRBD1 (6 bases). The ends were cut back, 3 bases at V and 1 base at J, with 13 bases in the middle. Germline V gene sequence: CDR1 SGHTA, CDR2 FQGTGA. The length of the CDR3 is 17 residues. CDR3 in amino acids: CASSLSGVPSGANVLTF. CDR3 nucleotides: TGTGCCAGCAGCTTGTCAGGGGTCCCTTCTGGGGCCAACGTCCTGACTTTC.

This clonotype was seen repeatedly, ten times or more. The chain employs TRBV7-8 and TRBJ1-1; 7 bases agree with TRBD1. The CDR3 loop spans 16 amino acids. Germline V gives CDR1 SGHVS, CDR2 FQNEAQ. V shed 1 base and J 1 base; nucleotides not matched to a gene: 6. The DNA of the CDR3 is TGTGCCAGCAGCTTAGGCCAGGGACAGTCGAACACTGAAGCTTTCTTT. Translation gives CASSLGQGQSNTEAFF.

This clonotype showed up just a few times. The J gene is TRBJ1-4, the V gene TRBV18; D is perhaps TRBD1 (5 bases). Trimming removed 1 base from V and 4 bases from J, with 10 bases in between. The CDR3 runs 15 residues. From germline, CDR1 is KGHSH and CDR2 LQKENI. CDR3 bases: TGTGCCAGCTCACCACTCTCCCAGGGTAATGAAAAACTGTTTTTT. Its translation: CASSPLSQGNEKLFF.

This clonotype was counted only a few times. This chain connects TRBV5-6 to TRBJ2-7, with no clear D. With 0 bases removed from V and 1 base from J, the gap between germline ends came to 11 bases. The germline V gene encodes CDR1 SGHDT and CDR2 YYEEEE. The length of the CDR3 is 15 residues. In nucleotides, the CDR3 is TGTGCCAGCAGCTTGGGAGCAGATGATTCCTACGAGCAGTACTTC. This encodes CASSLGADDSYEQYF.

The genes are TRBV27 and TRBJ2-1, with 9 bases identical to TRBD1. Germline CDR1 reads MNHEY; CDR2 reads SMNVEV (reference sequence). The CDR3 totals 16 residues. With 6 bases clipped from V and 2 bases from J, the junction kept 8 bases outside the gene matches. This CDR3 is CASSNTGGQAYNEQFF. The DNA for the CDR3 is TGTGCCAGCAGCAATACAGGGGGCCAAGCCTACAATGAGCAGTTCTTC.

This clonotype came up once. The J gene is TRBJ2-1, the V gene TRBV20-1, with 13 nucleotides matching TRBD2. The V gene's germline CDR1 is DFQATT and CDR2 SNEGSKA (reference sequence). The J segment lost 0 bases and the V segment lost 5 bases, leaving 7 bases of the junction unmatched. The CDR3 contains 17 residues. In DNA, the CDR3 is TGCAGTGCTCCGGGACTAGCGGGGATTAACTCCTACAATGAGCAGTTCTTC. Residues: CSAPGLAGINSYNEQFF.

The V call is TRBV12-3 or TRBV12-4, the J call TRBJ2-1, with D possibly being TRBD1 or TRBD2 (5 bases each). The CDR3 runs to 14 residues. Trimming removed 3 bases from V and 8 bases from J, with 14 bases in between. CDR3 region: CASSFLGVGDEQFF. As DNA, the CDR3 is TGTGCCAGCAGTTTCCTAGGGGTCGGGGATGAGCAGTTCTTC.

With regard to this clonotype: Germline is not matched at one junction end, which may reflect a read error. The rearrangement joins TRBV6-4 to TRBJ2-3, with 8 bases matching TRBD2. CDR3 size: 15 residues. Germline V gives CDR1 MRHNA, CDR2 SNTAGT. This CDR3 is CARSDKAGDTDTQYF. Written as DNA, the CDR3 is TGTGCCAGAAGTGACAAAGCGGGAGATACAGATACGCAGTATTTT.

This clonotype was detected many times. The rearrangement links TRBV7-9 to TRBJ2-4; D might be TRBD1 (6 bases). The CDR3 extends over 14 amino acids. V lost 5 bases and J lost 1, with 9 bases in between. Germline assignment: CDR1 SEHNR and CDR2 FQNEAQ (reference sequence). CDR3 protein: CASSAQGAKNIQYF. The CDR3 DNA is TGTGCCAGCAGCGCCCAGGGGGCCAAAAACATTCAGTACTTC.

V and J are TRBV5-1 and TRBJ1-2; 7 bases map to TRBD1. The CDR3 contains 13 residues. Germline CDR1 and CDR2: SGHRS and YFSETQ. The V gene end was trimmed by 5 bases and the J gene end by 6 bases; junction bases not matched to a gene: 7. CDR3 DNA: TGCGCCAGCAGTCTGGACAGGCGGGATGGCTACACCTTC. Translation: CASSLDRRDGYTF.

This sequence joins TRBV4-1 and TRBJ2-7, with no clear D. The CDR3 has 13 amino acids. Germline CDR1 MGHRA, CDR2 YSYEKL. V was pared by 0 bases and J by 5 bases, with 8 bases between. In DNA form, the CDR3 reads TGCGCCAGCAGCCAAGAGGAAGGGAACGAGCAGTACTTC. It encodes CASSQEEGNEQYF.